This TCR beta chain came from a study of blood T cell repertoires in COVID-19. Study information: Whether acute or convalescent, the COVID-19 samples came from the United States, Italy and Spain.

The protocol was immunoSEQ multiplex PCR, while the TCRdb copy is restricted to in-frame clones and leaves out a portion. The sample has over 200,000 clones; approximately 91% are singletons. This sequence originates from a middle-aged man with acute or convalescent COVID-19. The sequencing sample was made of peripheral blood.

In DNA form, the CDR3 reads TGTGCCAGCAGTTACGACAGCTGGGGCACTGAAGCTTTCTTT. Protein: CASSYDSWGTEAFF. The V call is TRBV6-6, the J call TRBJ1-1, with TRBD1 as a possible D gene (5 bases). V lost 2 bases and J lost 4, with 11 bases in between. This CDR3 contains 14 residues. CDR1 and CDR2 from the germline V gene are MNHNY and SVGAGI (reference sequence).